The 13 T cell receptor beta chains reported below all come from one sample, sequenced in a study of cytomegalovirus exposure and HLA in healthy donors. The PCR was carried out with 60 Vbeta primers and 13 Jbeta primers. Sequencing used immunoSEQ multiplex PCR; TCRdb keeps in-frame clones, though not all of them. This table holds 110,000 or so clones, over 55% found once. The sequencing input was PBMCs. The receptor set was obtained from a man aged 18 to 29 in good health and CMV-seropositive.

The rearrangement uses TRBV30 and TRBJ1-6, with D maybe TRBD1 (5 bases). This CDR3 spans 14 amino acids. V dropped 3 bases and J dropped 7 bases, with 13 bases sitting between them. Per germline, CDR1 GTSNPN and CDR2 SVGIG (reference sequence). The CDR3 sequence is CAWRAKGMNSPLHF. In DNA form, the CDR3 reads TGTGCCTGGAGAGCTAAGGGGATGAATTCACCCCTCCACTTT.

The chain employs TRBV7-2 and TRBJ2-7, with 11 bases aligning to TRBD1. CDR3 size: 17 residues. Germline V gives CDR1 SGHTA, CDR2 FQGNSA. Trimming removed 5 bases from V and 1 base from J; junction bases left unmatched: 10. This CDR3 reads CASSPGTGGTKSYEQYF. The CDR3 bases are TGTGCCAGCAGCCCCGGGACAGGGGGTACCAAATCCTACGAGCAGTACTTC.

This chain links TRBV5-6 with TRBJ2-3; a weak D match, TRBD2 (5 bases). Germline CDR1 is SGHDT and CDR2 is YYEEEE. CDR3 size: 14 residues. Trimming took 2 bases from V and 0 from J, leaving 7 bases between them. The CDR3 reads CASSFRGSTDTQYF. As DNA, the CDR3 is TGTGCCAGCAGCTTTCGGGGTAGCACAGATACGCAGTATTTT.

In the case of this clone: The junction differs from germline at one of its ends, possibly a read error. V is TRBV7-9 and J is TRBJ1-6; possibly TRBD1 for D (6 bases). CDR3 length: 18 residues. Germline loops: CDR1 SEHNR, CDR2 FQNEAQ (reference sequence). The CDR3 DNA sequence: TGTTCCAGCAGCTTAGCAGGGGCTACCTTCTCCTATAATTCACCCCTCCACTTT. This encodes CSSSLAGATFSYNSPLHF.

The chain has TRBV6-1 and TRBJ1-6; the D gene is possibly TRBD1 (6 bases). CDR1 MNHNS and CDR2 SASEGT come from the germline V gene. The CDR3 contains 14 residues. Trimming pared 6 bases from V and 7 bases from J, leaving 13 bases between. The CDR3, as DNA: TGTGCCAGCAGAGCAGGACAGCCAAATTCACCCCTCCACTTT. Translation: CASRAGQPNSPLHF.

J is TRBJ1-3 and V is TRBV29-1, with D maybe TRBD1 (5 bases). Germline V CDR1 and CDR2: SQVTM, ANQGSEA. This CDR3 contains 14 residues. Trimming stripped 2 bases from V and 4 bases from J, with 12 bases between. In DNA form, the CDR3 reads TGCAGCGTTGAACTTTCAGGGCGAGGAAACACCATATATTTT. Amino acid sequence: CSVELSGRGNTIYF.

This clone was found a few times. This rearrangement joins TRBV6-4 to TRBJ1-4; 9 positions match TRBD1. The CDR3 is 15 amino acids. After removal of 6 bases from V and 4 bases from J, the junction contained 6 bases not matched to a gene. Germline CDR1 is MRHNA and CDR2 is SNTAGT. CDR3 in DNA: TGTGCCAGCAGCGCGACAGGGGGAAGTAATGAAAAACTGTTTTTT. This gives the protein CASSATGGSNEKLFF.

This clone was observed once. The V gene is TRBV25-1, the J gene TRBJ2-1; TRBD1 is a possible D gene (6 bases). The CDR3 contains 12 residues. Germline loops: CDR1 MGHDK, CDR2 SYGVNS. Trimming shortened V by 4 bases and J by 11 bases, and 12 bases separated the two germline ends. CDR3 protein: CASSGNTGKQFF. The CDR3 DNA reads TGTGCCAGCAGTGGAAATACAGGGAAGCAGTTCTTC.

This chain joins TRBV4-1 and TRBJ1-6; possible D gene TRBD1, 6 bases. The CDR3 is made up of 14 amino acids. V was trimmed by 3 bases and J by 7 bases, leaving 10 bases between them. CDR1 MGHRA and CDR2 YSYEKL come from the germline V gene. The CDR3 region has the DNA TGCGCCAGCAGCCAGAGGGGGTTGAATTCACCCCTCCACTTT. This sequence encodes CASSQRGLNSPLHF.

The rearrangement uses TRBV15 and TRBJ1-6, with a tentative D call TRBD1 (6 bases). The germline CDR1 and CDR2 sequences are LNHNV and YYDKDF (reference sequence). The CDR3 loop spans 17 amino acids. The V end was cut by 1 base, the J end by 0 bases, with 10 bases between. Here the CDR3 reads CATSRGTASSYNSPLHF. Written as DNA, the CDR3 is TGTGCCACCAGCAGAGGGACAGCCAGCTCCTATAATTCACCCCTCCACTTT. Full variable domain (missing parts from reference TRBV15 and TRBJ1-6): DAMVIQNPRYQVTQFGKPVTLSCSQTLNHNVMYWYQQKSSQAPKLLFHYYDKDFNNEADTPDNFQSRRPNTSFCFLDIRSPGLGDTAMYLCATSRGTASSYNSPLHFGNGTRLTVT.

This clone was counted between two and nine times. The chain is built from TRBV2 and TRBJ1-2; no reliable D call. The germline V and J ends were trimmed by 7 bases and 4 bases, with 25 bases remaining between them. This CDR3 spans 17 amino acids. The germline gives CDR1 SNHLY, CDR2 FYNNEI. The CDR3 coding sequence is TGTGCCAGCAAGAGGGCCCTGATCCGGGAGGACGGCTATGGCTACACCTTC. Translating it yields CASKRALIREDGYGYTF. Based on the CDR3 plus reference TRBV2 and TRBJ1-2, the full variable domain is EPEVTQTPSHQVTQMGQEVILRCVPISNHLYFYWYRQILGQKVEFLVSFYNNEISEKSEIFDDQFSVERPDGSNFTLKIRSTKLEDSAMYFCASKRALIREDGYGYTFGSGTRLTVV.

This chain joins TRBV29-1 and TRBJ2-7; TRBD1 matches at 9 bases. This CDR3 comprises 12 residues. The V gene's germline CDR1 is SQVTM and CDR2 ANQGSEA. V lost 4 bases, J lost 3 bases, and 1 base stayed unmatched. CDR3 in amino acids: CSVGQGVYEQYF. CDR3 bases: TGCAGCGTTGGACAGGGGGTCTACGAGCAGTACTTC.

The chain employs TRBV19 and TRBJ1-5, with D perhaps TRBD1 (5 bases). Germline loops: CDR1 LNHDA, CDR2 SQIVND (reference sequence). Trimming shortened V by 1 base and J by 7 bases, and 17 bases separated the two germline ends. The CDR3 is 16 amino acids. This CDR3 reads CASSIVQGFSGQPQHF. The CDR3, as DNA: TGTGCCAGTAGTATAGTTCAGGGTTTTAGCGGACAGCCCCAGCATTTT.